Below, one TCR beta chain is given with its context. Its matching antigen is unknown. Germline V gene data show CDR1 as SGHVS and CDR2 as FNYEAQ. The CDR3 length is 16 residues. V dropped 5 bases and J dropped 7 bases, with 20 bases sitting between them. This sample is drawn from a study of Tregs in tolerant kidney transplant recipients. Study as a whole: Sorting of CD4+CD25+CD127- cells followed 3-day belatacept mixed lymphocyte reactions, sometimes with roughly 5-day graft donor restimulation. Recipient cells were told from donor cells by antibody staining.

The table came from immunoSEQ multiplex PCR; TCRdb's copy has only in-frame clones and leaves some out. The sample holds about 44,000 clones, less than 97% seen once. Study-level results: Biological reproducibility was not directly addressed in this study. Activated donor B cell expansion appeared to reveal the most relevant donor-specific TCRbeta repertoire.

The sequence was obtained from a human donor in good health. Sequencing used Tregs from blood cultured with allogeneic cells. This chain joins TRBV7-6 and TRBJ2-2; D may be TRBD1 or TRBD2 (6 bases each). The CDR3 sequence: CASSVEGRGGIGELFF. In DNA, the CDR3 is TGTGCCAGCAGCGTAGAGGGCAGGGGAGGAATCGGGGAGCTGTTTTTT.